In its sample, the clone carrying this T cell receptor (beta chain) was seen many times. The antigen remains undetermined. Researchers amplified the TCR beta CDR3 regions from RNA transcripts. TCR CDR3 regions were first amplified by RT-PCR with HTBI primers. TCRdb reprocessed the multiplex PCR reads with MiXCR, giving one entry per CDR3 protein. The data hold fewer than 450,000 distinct CDR3 sequences, with roughly 15% observed a single time. This entry is derived from a study of T cells in Graves' hyperthyroidism and ophthalmopathy. Study-level points and caveats: Blood also showed most of the thyroid clonotypes that were expanded above 0.001.

The CDR3 spans 13 residues. The V end lost 4 bases, the J end lost 10 bases, and 19 bases lay between the germline ends. Per the germline V gene, CDR1 is GTSNPN and CDR2 is SVGIG (reference sequence). Blood was obtained at the first hyperthyroidism diagnosis, which preceded any ophthalmopathy symptoms. The TCR sequence derives from a woman in her 30s with Graves' hyperthyroidism that later progressed to Graves' ophthalmopathy. V usage is TRBV30 and J usage is TRBJ1-2, with D possibly matching TRBD1 (5 bases). Sequencing used blood. CDR3 sequence: CAWISQGFDNYTF. The CDR3 DNA follows: TGTGCCTGGATCTCGCAGGGCTTTGATAACTACACCTTC.